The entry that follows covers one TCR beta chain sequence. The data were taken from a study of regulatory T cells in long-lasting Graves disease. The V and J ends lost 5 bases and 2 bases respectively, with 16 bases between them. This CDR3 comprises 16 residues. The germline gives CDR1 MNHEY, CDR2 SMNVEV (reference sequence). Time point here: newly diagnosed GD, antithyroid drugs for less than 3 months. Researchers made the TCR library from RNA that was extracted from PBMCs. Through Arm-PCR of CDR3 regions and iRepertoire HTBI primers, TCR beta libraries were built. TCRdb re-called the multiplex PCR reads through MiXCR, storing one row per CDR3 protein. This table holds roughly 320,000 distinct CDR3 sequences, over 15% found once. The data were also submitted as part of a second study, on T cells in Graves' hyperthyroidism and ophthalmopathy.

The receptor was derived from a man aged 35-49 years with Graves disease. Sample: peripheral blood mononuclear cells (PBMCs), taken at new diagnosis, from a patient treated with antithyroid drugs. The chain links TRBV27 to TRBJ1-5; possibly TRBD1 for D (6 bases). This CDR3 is CASSPGHSGGNQPQHF. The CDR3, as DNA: TGTGCCAGCAGTCCGGGACACTCGGGGGGCAATCAGCCCCAGCATTTT.